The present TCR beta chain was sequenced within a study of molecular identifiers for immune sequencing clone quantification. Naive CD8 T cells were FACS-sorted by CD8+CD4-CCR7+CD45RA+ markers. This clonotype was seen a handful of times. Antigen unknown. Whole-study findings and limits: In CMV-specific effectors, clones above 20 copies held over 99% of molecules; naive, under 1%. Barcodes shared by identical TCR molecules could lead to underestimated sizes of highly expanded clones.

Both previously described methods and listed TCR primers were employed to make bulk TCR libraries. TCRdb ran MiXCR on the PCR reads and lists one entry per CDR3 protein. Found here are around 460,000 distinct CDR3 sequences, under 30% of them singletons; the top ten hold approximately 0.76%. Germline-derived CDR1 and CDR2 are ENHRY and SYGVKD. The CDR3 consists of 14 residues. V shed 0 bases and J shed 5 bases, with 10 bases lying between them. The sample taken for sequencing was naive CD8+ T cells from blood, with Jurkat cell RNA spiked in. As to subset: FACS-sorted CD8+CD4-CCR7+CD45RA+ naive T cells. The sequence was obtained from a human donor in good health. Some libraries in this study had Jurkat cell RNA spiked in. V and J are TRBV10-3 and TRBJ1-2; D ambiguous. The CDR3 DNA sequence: TGTGCCATCAGTGAGTCGATGCGAGGATATGGCTACACCTTC. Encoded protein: CAISESMRGYGYTF.